This TCR beta chain was identified in a study of identical twins (dated by TCRdb to 2016 to 2018). Regarding the research as a whole: TCR alpha and beta repertoires from monozygotic twins, unrelated adults of various ages and cord blood were deep-sequenced to test whether fetal clonotypes persist. Replicate twin experiments were performed at different times using different library preparation protocols to rule out contamination. General conclusions and limits of the study: Out-of-frame TCR alpha sequences shared between twins showed an excess of low generation-probability sequences compared with coincidental sharing between unrelated individuals. Because the same donors could not be followed over many years, conclusions were based on cross-sectional statistical analysis. Zero-insertion analyses could be partly confounded by invariant T cells such as MAIT and iNKT, though diverse VJ usage argued against such confounding for most clonotypes. In monozygotic twins, out-of-frame TCR alpha sharing was systematically underestimated by recombination models, although the models agreed with sharing between unrelated individuals. A weaker excess of twin sharing was found in beta out-of-frame sequences because the signal-to-noise ratio was lowered by fewer shared sequences. Fewer insertions were carried by abundant cord blood beta clonotypes, a similar but weaker trend appeared in young adult naive repertoires, and no such trend appeared in memory repertoires.

Libraries came from 5' RACE. Sequencing used an Illumina HiSeq 2000. A universal primer binding site was added through template switching, and the final cDNA carried a unique molecular identifier so that TCR cDNA molecules could be counted accurately. Specific primers in the conserved constant-segment region were used to synthesize first-strand cDNA for the TCR alpha and beta chains. Each cDNA library was double barcoded, with a SMART-Mk sample barcode plus Illumina barcodes, to control for contamination. TruSeq adapter sequences and Illumina sample barcodes were added in two successive PCR steps. The Illumina HiSeq platform was used with custom primers to sequence TCR alpha and beta cDNA libraries. In the paper's pipeline: MiGEC processed the raw reads to extract unique molecular identifiers, while MiXCR was used to determine the CDR3 positions. For each individual, recombination models were inferred using an EM algorithm with the repgenHMM and IGoR tools. The analysis of shared clonotypes was done with the tcR package in R, with sharing normalized by the product of cloneset sizes. Out-of-frame nonproductive sequences were analyzed to study raw recombination free of thymic and clonal selection effects. Using fastp at Q25 and MiXCR, TCRdb reprocessed the public reads and kept productive beta chains. Every CDR3 protein is listed once, alongside the most common genes and DNA of its rows. These V and J calls are TCRdb output, not the study's own analysis. The sample includes about 690,000 distinct CDR3 sequences, with around 6.1% observed a single time. The ten top clones hold roughly 2% of the sample.

Every donor in the study was a healthy Caucasian. The study also sequenced three unrelated non-twin adults: a male aged 18 to 30, a male aged 50 to 60 and a female aged 50 to 60. Using Miltenyi CD45RO+ enrichment and human naive T-cell isolation kits, memory (CD45RO+) and naive T cells were isolated from PBMC. At the junction V is shortened by 6 bases and J by 5 bases; bases outside the gene matches: 11. CDR3 length: 16 amino acids, cysteine to phenylalanine. Left in the record is the CDR3 DNA by itself, 48 bases read in frame from the first base. According to the germline V gene, CDR1 reads SGHRS and CDR2 reads YFSETQ. Ten or more counts support this clonotype. There is no known antigen for this receptor. The record has no base qualities; no much larger clone is one base away.

This receptor chain uses TRBV5-1 and TRBJ1-6; TRBD1 matches 7 bases in the middle. The sequenced material came from naive T cells sorted from blood. Read against the paper, the sample's cell subset or site label means: cells isolated with a human naive T-cell isolation kit. The clonotype was recovered from a man aged 18 to 30 in good health. The CDR3 reads CASTPGTAPNNSPLHF. The DNA sequence follows: TGCGCCAGCACGCCCGGGACAGCCCCTAATAATTCACCCCTCCACTTT.